These 16 T cell receptor beta chains originate from one sample sequenced in a study of molecular identifiers for immune sequencing clone quantification (dated by TCRdb to 2016 to 2019). The library relied on PCR. Sequencing was performed on an Illumina HiSeq 4000. TCRdb applied fastp at Q25 and MiXCR to the public reads, then kept only in-frame beta chains. CDR3 protein sequences are deduplicated, and each keeps its most common genes and DNA. In all, the sample holds some 320,000 distinct CDR3 sequences, and about a fifth of those were seen once. Together, the top ten hold 0.7% to 0.9% of the sample. The sequencing sample was made of naive CD8+ T cells from blood, with Jurkat cell RNA spiked in. The cell subset or site label, read with the paper, signifies: FACS-sorted CD8+CD4-CCR7+CD45RA+ naive T cells. Receptor source: a human donor in good health. Some libraries in this study had Jurkat cell RNA spiked in.

This chain links TRBV27 with TRBJ1-3; no firm D call. The V and J ends lost 4 bases and 0 bases respectively, with 7 bases between them. This CDR3 has 14 amino acids. Germline values: CDR1 MNHEY, CDR2 SMNVEV (reference sequence). The CDR3 loop is CASSSVPSGNTIYF. CDR3 DNA: TGTGCCAGCAGTTCCGTCCCCTCTGGAAACACCATATATTTT.

This clonotype was observed at least ten times. This chain joins TRBV7-9 and TRBJ2-2; D ambiguous. Germline V gives CDR1 SEHNR, CDR2 FQNEAQ (reference sequence). V dropped 1 base and J dropped 4 bases, with 7 bases sitting between them. This CDR3 has 14 amino acids. Here the CDR3 reads CASSLVDRTGELFF. The CDR3 nucleotides are TGTGCCAGCAGCTTAGTTGACCGCACCGGGGAGCTGTTTTTT.

The table lists this clonotype with many counts. The CDR3 nucleotides read TGTGCCAGCAGTGGGCAGGAGACGGCACACTCCTACGAGCAGTACTTC. It translates to CASSGQETAHSYEQYF. V usage is TRBV2 and J usage is TRBJ2-7; D unresolved. The CDR3 is 16 amino acids. With 4 bases removed from V and 0 bases from J, the gap between germline ends came to 16 bases. Germline CDR1 SNHLY, CDR2 FYNNEI.

At least ten counts were recorded for this clonotype. The V gene is TRBV11-2, the J gene TRBJ2-6; D unclear. The germline V and J ends were trimmed by 4 bases and 2 bases, with 9 bases remaining between them. The CDR3 is made up of 15 amino acids. Per the germline V gene, CDR1 is SGHAT and CDR2 is FQNNGV. CDR3 bases: TGTGCCAGCAGCTCCCTCTTTACTGGGGCCAACGTCCTGACTTTC. Encoded protein: CASSSLFTGANVLTF.

This clonotype was observed many times. For the CDR3, the DNA is TGTGCCAGCAGTTTATCCGGGGGGGAGACCCAGTACTTC. Protein: CASSLSGGETQYF. The V call is TRBV28, the J call TRBJ2-5, with 7 positions matching TRBD2. Germline V lookup: CDR1 MDHEN, CDR2 SYDVKM. The CDR3 is 13 residues long. Trimming took 1 base from V and 5 from J; bases not matched to a gene: 1.

In its sample, this clonotype was seen many times. The chain couples TRBV4-1 to TRBJ1-6; D unresolved. The V gene's germline CDR1 is MGHRA and CDR2 YSYEKL. V lost 2 bases to trimming and J lost 2 bases, with 7 bases between them. CDR3 length equals 15 residues. DNA for the CDR3: TGCGCCAGCAGCCAAACCGGGGCCTATAATTCACCCCTCCACTTT. This sequence encodes CASSQTGAYNSPLHF.

This clonotype was seen at least ten times. The gene calls are TRBV7-9 and TRBJ1-4; D unresolved. Germline V CDR1 and CDR2: SEHNR, FQNEAQ (reference sequence). V was clipped by 3 bases and J by 8 bases, with 16 bases between them. The CDR3 has 15 amino acids. CDR3 coding DNA: TGTGCCAGCAGCTTGGCTGTCGGTGGCGTCGAAAAACTGTTTTTT. Protein product: CASSLAVGGVEKLFF. Combining the CDR3 with reference TRBV7-9 and TRBJ1-4 gives the whole variable domain DTGVSQNPRHKITKRGQNVTFRCDPISEHNRLYWYRQTLGQGPEFLTYFQNEAQLEKSRLLSDRFSAERPKGSFSTLEIQRTEQGDSAMYLCASSLAVGGVEKLFFGSGTQLSVL.

This clonotype was detected ten times or more. The CDR3 is CASSPPTGAPTDTQYF. CDR3 DNA sequence: TGTGCCAGCAGCCCGCCCACGGGGGCCCCCACAGATACGCAGTATTTT. The rearrangement joins TRBV7-2 to TRBJ2-3; tentatively, D is TRBD1 or TRBD2 (6 bases each). V was cut by 5 bases and J by 2 bases, with 17 bases left in between. From germline, CDR1 is SGHTA and CDR2 FQGNSA. The CDR3 is made up of 16 amino acids.

Note on this clonotype: A much more abundant neighbour one base away suggests this may be a read error. The genes are TRBV12-3 or TRBV12-4 and TRBJ1-4; 10 nucleotides align to TRBD1. Trimming cost V 5 bases and J 6 bases; bases outside gene matches: 12. The CDR3 is made up of 17 amino acids. CDR3 sequence reads: CASSHAGTGAPDEKLFF. The CDR3 DNA is TGTGCCAGCAGTCACGCCGGGACAGGGGCCCCCGATGAAAAACTGTTTTTT.

Worth noting for this clonotype: An end of the junction does not agree with germline; a read error may underlie this. The chain carries TRBV4-3 and TRBJ2-1; D may be TRBD1 (6 bases). There are 16 residues in the CDR3. In germline, CDR1 is LGHNA, CDR2 YSLEER. CDR3 amino acids: CASRRTVTSSYDEQFF. For the CDR3, the DNA is TGCGCCAGCAGGAGGACAGTAACGAGCTCCTACGATGAGCAGTTCTTC.

This clonotype has only one observation. This chain's CDR3 is CASSPIPGATDTQYF. As DNA, the CDR3 is TGTGCCAGCAGCCCGATACCCGGAGCTACAGATACGCAGTATTTT. The chain recombines TRBV7-6 with TRBJ2-3; D is undetermined. Trimming stripped 5 bases from V and 3 bases from J, with 15 bases between. CDR3 length equals 15 residues. From germline, CDR1 is SGHVS and CDR2 FNYEAQ.

This chain uses TRBV2 with TRBJ1-5; 8 bases align to TRBD1. In germline, CDR1 is SNHLY, CDR2 FYNNEI. Unmatched junction bases numbered 6, after V lost 4 bases and J lost 7 bases. CDR3 size: 14 residues. DNA for the CDR3: TGTGCCAGCAGTGTGGCAGGGGGCGCCCAGCCCCAGCATTTT. Protein: CASSVAGGAQPQHF.

Note on this clonotype: A much larger clone differs by one base, so this may be a read error. The rearrangement joins TRBV13 to TRBJ2-3; 16 nucleotides agree with TRBD2. This CDR3 has 18 amino acids. CDR1 is PRHDT and CDR2 is FYEKMQ in the germline V gene (reference sequence). V lost 5 bases, J lost 2 bases, and 7 bases stayed unmatched. CDR3 coding DNA: TGTGCCAGCAGCGACGGGACTAGCGGGAGGGATAACACAGATACGCAGTATTTT. It encodes CASSDGTSGRDNTDTQYF. The whole variable domain, remainder taken from reference TRBV13 and TRBJ2-3, is AAGVIQSPRHLIKEKRETATLKCYPIPRHDTVYWYQQGPGQDPQFLISFYEKMQSDKGSIPDRFSAQQFSDYHSELNMSSLELGDSALYFCASSDGTSGRDNTDTQYFGPGTRLTVL.

This clonotype was detected ten times or more. The V gene is TRBV6-6, the J gene TRBJ2-3; TRBD1 agrees at 10 bases. Trimming cost V 6 bases and J 2 bases; bases outside gene matches: 2. The CDR3 sequence is 14 residues long. CDR1 is MNHNY and CDR2 is SVGAGI in the germline V gene (reference sequence). The CDR3 DNA reads as TGTGCCAGCAGGGGGACAGGGGACACAGATACGCAGTATTTT. It codes for CASRGTGDTDTQYF.

This clonotype was seen a handful of times. The chain has TRBV29-1 and TRBJ2-1; the D gene is possibly TRBD1 (5 bases). The V and J ends lost 3 bases and 6 bases respectively, with 9 bases between them. Germline CDR1 reads SQVTM; CDR2 reads ANQGSEA. The length of the CDR3 is 12 residues. The DNA for the CDR3 is TGCAGCGTTGACAAAAGGGGCAATGAGCAGTTCTTC. Translating it yields CSVDKRGNEQFF.

This clonotype was counted many times. This chain links TRBV20-1 with TRBJ2-7; 12 positions agree with TRBD2. V dropped 1 base and J dropped 0; count of bases not matched to a gene: 7. The CDR3 has 17 residues. Germline V CDR1 and CDR2: DFQATT, SNEGSKA (reference sequence). The CDR3 sequence: CSARASGTSGYSYEQYF. CDR3 coding DNA: TGCAGTGCTAGAGCCAGCGGGACTAGCGGGTACTCCTACGAGCAGTACTTC.